This T cell receptor (beta chain) was observed in a study of blood T cell repertoires in COVID-19. Study summary: PBMCs, B-cell-depleted T cells, or T cells were the source of the cDNA or gDNA that made up the material.

Original data processing: Amplification of reference gene primers provided the estimated nucleated cell counts. Sequencing was performed with immunoSEQ multiplex PCR; in TCRdb, only in-frame clones are kept and a portion is missing. D and trimming were read from the DNA, whereas the V and J calls and clone size are those reported in that table. The table includes about 150,000 clones, around 89% detected once. Trimming took 6 bases from V and 3 from J; bases not matched to a gene: 7. The CDR3 spans 15 residues. This chain connects TRBV23-1 to TRBJ2-2, with 7 bases lining up with TRBD1. TRBV23-1 is sorted into the ORF group, with uncertain function. Sequencing was done on a sample of peripheral blood. This TCR was sampled from a man in his sixties with acute or convalescent COVID-19. The CDR3 nucleotides are TGCGCCAGCAGGCCACAGGGGCCCCACACCGGGGAGCTGTTTTTT. Protein: CASRPQGPHTGELFF.